A single sample gave rise to the 13 T cell receptor beta chains below, sequenced in a study of CD8 T cells in ankylosing spondylitis. Study outcomes and limitations: One TCR beta motif, made up of seven to nine highly homologous variants, appeared characteristic of ankylosing spondylitis blood.

Their cognate antigens are unknown. Using its own MiXCR run on the 5' RACE reads, TCRdb lists one record per CDR3 protein. This sample carries about 750,000 distinct CDR3 sequences, under 20% of them seen once, and the ten largest clones take under 20%. Material for sequencing was blood, either unsorted or a sorted T cell fraction (not recorded which). All receptors come from a male donor with ankylosing spondylitis.

The V and J genes are TRBV4-1 and TRBJ1-5; 7 bases are shared with TRBD1. With V trimmed by 0 bases and J by 3 bases, 17 bases remained unmatched. The CDR3 sequence is 20 residues long. Germline V gene sequence: CDR1 MGHRA, CDR2 YSYEKL. CDR3 sequence (DNA): TGCGCCAGCAGCCAAGATATACCGGGACAGCCTTCCAACAACAATCAGCCCCAGCATTTT. Translating it yields CASSQDIPGQPSNNNQPQHF.

This clonotype has a handful of counts. V and J are TRBV9 and TRBJ2-1; no firm D call. Trimming stripped 0 bases from V and 8 bases from J, with 3 bases between. This CDR3 is built from 11 residues. CDR1 is SGDLS and CDR2 is YYNGEE in the germline V gene. CDR3 coding DNA: TGTGCCAGCAGCGTAGGGCATGAGCAGTTCTTC. Protein sequence: CASSVGHEQFF.

V is TRBV6-5 and J is TRBJ1-1, with D possibly matching TRBD1 (5 bases). The CDR3 is 14 residues long. The V and J ends lost 2 bases and 1 base respectively, with 8 bases between them. In germline, CDR1 is MNHEY, CDR2 SVGAGI. Here the CDR3 reads CASSYIQGNTEAFF. CDR3 DNA: TGTGCCAGCAGTTACATCCAGGGGAACACTGAAGCTTTCTTT.

This chain links TRBV20-1 with TRBJ2-2; D remains unclear. The germline V gene encodes CDR1 DFQATT and CDR2 SNEGSKA (reference sequence). Trimming took off 3 bases at V and 1 base at J, with 12 bases between the two ends. The CDR3 has 15 amino acids. Written as DNA, the CDR3 is TGCAGTGCTAGTTTGGCAGGCGTGAACACCGGGGAGCTGTTTTTT. Translating it yields CSASLAGVNTGELFF.

This clonotype appeared a few times. The chain couples TRBV4-2 to TRBJ2-2, with D hard to call. Trimming took 0 bases from V and 6 from J, leaving 14 bases between them. Germline CDR1 is LGHNA and CDR2 is YNFKEQ. This CDR3 region has 16 residues. The CDR3 nucleotides are TGTGCCAGCAGCCAAGATCGAGGCCTCTTACCCGGGGAGCTGTTTTTT. It specifies CASSQDRGLLPGELFF.

This clonotype was seen more than once but under ten times. This chain joins TRBV4-2 and TRBJ2-1, with D tentatively TRBD2 (6 bases). Germline lookup yields CDR1 LGHNA and CDR2 YNFKEQ. This CDR3 is built from 19 residues. V gave up 1 base and J gave up 4 bases, with 23 bases separating them. In nucleotides, the CDR3 is TGTGCCAGCAGCCAAGTTGTCCGCGGAGGGGCGGGATGGTACAATGAGCAGTTCTTC. This codes for CASSQVVRGGAGWYNEQFF.

This clonotype occurred many times. The chain links TRBV5-1 to TRBJ2-3; TRBD2 is a possible D gene (5 bases). Germline loops: CDR1 SGHRS, CDR2 YFSETQ. Trimming cost V 4 bases and J 5 bases, with 11 bases left between them. The CDR3 sequence is 13 residues long. CDR3 sequence (DNA): TGCGCCAGCAGCAGAGGGTCAGGAGATACGCAGTATTTT. Protein: CASSRGSGDTQYF.

This clonotype was observed at least ten times. V is TRBV2 and J is TRBJ2-5; D not certain. The CDR3 has 11 amino acids. With 3 bases removed from V and 5 bases from J, the gap between germline ends came to 4 bases. The germline V gene encodes CDR1 SNHLY and CDR2 FYNNEI. CDR3 sequence reads: CASSEWETQYF. As DNA, the CDR3 is TGTGCCAGCAGTGAGTGGGAGACCCAGTACTTC.

To note about this clonotype: Because the CDR3 is missing its conserved closing phenylalanine or tryptophan, this is likely a read error. It is unclear where the CDR3 begins or ends on the DNA, so no DNA is shown, and the CDR3 is as TCRdb lists it. This sequence joins TRBV20-1 and TRBJ1-2; no DNA check was done on the table's D call, TRBD1. The germline V gene has CDR1 DFQATT and CDR2 SNEGSKA (reference sequence). The CDR3 contains 13 residues when both ends are counted. CDR3 amino acids: CSASPGQGAPAVL.

There are many counts of this clonotype. The gene calls are TRBV5-1 and TRBJ1-1; possibly TRBD1 for D (5 bases). Germline CDR1 reads SGHRS; CDR2 reads YFSETQ. There are 16 residues in the CDR3. V gave up 0 bases and J gave up 1 base, with 13 bases separating them. CDR3 protein: CASSLGSGVPNTEAFF. In DNA, the CDR3 is TGCGCCAGCAGCTTGGGTTCGGGGGTACCGAACACTGAAGCTTTCTTT. Using reference TRBV5-1 and TRBJ1-1 for the parts outside the CDR3, the full variable domain is KAGVTQTPRYLIKTRGQQVTLSCSPISGHRSVSWYQQTPGQGLQFLFEYFSETQRNKGNFPGRFSGRQFSNSRSEMNVSTLELGDSALYLCASSLGSGVPNTEAFFGQGTRLTVV.

This clonotype was observed a few times. V usage is TRBV12-3 or TRBV12-4 and J usage is TRBJ1-5; a possible D gene is TRBD1 (6 bases). CDR3 length equals 16 residues. The V end lost 6 bases, the J end lost 2 bases, and 17 bases lay between the germline ends. CDR3 amino acids: CASSSSDRIGNQPQHF. The CDR3 DNA is TGTGCCAGCAGCTCCTCCGACAGGATAGGCAATCAGCCCCAGCATTTT.

The chain employs TRBV9 and TRBJ1-3, with TRBD1 as a possible D gene (5 bases). Trimming pared 4 bases from V and 3 bases from J, leaving 14 bases between. Germline-derived CDR1 and CDR2 are SGDLS and YYNGEE. This CDR3 has 15 amino acids. CDR3 bases: TGTGCCAGCAGCACCCGGGACTCCAGTGGAAACACCATATATTTT. This gives the protein CASSTRDSSGNTIYF. Full variable domain (outside the CDR3, taken from reference TRBV9 and TRBJ1-3): DSGVTQTPKHLITATGQRVTLRCSPRSGDLSVYWYQQSLDQGLQFLIQYYNGEERAKGNILERFSAQQFPDLHSELNLSSLELGDSALYFCASSTRDSSGNTIYFGEGSWLTVV.

The gene calls are TRBV5-1 and TRBJ1-4; tentative D call: TRBD1 (5 bases). Trimming shortened V by 6 bases and J by 1 base, and 13 bases separated the two germline ends. The CDR3 length is 15 residues. Germline V CDR1 and CDR2: SGHRS, YFSETQ. Here the CDR3 reads CASTGGAGTNEKLFF. The CDR3 DNA reads TGCGCCAGCACCGGGGGAGCCGGAACTAATGAAAAACTGTTTTTT. Full variable domain (remainder filled in from reference TRBV5-1 and TRBJ1-4): KAGVTQTPRYLIKTRGQQVTLSCSPISGHRSVSWYQQTPGQGLQFLFEYFSETQRNKGNFPGRFSGRQFSNSRSEMNVSTLELGDSALYLCASTGGAGTNEKLFFGSGTQLSVL.